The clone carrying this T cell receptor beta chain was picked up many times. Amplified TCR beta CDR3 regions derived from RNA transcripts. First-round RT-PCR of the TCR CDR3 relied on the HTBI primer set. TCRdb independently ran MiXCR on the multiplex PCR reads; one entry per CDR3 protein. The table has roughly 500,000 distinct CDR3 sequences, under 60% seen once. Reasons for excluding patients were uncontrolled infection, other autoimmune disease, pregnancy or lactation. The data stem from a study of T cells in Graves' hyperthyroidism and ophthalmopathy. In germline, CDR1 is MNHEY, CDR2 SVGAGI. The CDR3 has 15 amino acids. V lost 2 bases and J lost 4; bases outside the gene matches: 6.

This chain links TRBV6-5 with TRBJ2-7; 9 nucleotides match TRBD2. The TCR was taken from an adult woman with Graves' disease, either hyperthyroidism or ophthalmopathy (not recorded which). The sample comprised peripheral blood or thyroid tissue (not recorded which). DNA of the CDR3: TGTGCCAGCAGTTACCAAGCGCTAGCGGGATACGAGCAGTACTTC. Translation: CASSYQALAGYEQYF.